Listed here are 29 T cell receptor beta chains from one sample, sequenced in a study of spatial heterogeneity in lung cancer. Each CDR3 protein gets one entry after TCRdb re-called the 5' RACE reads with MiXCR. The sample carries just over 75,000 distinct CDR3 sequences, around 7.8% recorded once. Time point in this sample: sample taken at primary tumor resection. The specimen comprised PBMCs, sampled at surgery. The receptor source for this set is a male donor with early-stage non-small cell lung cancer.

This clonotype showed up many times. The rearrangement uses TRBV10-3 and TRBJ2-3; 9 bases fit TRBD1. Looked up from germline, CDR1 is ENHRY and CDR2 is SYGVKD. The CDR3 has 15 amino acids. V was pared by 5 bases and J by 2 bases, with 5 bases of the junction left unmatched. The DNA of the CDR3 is TGTGCCATCAGTACCGGGACAGGGTTCACAGATACGCAGTATTTT. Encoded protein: CAISTGTGFTDTQYF.

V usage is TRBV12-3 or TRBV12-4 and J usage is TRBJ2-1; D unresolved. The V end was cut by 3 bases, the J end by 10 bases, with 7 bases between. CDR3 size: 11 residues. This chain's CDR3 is CASSFLAEQFF. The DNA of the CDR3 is TGTGCCAGCAGTTTCTTAGCCGAGCAGTTCTTC.

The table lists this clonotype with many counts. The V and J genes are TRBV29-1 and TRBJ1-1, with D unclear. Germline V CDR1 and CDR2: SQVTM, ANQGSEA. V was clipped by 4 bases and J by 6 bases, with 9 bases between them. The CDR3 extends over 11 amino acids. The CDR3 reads CSVGWSAEAFF. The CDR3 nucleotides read TGCAGCGTTGGGTGGAGCGCTGAAGCTTTCTTT.

CDR3 sequence: CASSGLTEAFF. CDR3 bases: TGTGCCAGCAGTGGACTAACTGAAGCTTTCTTT. The chain combines TRBV6-2 or TRBV6-3 with TRBJ1-1; D uncertain. CDR1 MNHEY and CDR2 SVGEGT come from the germline V gene. Trimming took off 5 bases at V and 5 bases at J, with 6 bases between the two ends. The CDR3 is 11 amino acids.

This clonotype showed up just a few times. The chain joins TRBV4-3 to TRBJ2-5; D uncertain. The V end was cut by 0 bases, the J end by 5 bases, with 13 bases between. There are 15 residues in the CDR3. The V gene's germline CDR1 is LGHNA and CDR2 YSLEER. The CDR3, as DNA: TGCGCCAGCAGCCAAGAAAAAAACCGACTTGAGACCCAGTACTTC. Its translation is CASSQEKNRLETQYF.

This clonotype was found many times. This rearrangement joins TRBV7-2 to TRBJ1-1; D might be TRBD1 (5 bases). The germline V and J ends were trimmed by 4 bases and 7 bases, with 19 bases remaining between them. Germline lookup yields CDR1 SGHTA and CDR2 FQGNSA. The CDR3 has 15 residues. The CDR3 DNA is TGTGCCAGCAGCTCATTCGGGGGGTCACAGCTTGAAGCTTTCTTT. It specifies CASSSFGGSQLEAFF. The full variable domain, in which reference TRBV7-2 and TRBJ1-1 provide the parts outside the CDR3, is GAGVSQSPSNKVTEKGKDVELRCDPISGHTALYWYRQSLGQGLEFLIYFQGNSAPDKSGLPSDRFSAERTGGSVSTLTIQRTQQEDSAVYLCASSSFGGSQLEAFFGQGTRLTVV.

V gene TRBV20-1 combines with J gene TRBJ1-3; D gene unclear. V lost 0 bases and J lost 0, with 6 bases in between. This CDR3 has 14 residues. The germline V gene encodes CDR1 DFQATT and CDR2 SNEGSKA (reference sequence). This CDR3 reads CSARDPVSGNTIYF. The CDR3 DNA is TGCAGTGCTAGAGACCCCGTCTCTGGAAACACCATATATTTT.

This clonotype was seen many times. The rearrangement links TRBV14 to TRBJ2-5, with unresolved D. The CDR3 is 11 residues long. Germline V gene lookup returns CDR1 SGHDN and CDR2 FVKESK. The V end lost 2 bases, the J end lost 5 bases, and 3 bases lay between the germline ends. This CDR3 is CASSQRETQYF. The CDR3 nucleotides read TGTGCCAGCAGCCAAAGGGAGACCCAGTACTTC.

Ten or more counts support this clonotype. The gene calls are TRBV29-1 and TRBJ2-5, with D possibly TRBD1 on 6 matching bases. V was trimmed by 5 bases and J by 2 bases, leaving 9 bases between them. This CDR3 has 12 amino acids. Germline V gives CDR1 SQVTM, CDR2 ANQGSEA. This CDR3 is CSVIRGQETQYF. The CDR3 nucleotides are TGCAGCGTTATCAGGGGACAAGAGACCCAGTACTTC. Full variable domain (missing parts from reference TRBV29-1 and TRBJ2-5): SAVISQKPSRDICQRGTSLTIQCQVDSQVTMMFWYRQQPGQSLTLIATANQGSEATYESGFVIDKFPISRPNLTFSTLTVSNMSPEDSSIYLCSVIRGQETQYFGPGTRLLVL.

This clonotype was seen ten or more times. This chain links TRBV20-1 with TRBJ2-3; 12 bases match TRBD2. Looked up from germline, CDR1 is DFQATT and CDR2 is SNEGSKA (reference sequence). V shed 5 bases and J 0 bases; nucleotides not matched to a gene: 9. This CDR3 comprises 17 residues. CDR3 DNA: TGCAGTGCTCCCGCCGGGCTAGCGGGAGGGAGCACAGATACGCAGTATTTT. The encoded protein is CSAPAGLAGGSTDTQYF.

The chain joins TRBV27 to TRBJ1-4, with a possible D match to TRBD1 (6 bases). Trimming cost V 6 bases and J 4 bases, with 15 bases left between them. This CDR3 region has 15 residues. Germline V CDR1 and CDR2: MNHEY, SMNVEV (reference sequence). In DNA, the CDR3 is TGTGCCAGCAGCCTTACAGGGCCCCATAATGAAAAACTGTTTTTT. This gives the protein CASSLTGPHNEKLFF.

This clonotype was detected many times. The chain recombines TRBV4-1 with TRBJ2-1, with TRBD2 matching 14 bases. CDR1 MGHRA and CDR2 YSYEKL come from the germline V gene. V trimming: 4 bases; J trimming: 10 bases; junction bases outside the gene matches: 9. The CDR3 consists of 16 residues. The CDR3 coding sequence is TGCGCCAGCAGCCTCCATGGGACTAGCGGGGGTCGAGAGCAGTTCTTC. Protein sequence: CASSLHGTSGGREQFF.

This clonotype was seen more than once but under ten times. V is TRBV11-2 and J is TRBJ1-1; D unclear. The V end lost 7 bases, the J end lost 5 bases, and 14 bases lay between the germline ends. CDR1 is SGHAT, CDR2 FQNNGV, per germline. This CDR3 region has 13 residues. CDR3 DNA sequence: TGTGCCAGCAATAGAGGAGTAGGGACTGAAGCTTTCTTT. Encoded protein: CASNRGVGTEAFF.

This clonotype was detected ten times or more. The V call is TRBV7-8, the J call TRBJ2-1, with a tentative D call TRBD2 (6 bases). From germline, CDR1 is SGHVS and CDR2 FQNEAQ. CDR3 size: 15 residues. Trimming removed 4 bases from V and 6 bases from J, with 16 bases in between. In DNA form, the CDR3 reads TGTGCCAGCAGCTCCGCCTTGGGGGGTCGCAATGAGCAGTTCTTC. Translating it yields CASSSALGGRNEQFF. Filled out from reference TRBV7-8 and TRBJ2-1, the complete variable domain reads GAGVSQSPRYKVAKRGQDVALRCDPISGHVSLFWYQQALGQGPEFLTYFQNEAQLDKSGLPSDRFFAERPEGSVSTLKIQRTQQEDSAVYLCASSSALGGRNEQFFGPGTRLTVL.

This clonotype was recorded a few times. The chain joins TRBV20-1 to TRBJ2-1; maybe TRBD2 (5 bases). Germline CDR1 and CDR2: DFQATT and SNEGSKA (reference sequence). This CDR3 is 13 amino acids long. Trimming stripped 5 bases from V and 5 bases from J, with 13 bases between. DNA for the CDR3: TGCAGTGCTTCTCGAGGGCGGGACAATGAGCAGTTCTTC. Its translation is CSASRGRDNEQFF.

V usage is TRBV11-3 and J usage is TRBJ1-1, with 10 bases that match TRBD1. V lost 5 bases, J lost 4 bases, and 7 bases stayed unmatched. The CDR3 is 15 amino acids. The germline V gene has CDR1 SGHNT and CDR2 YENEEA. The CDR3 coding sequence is TGTGCCAGCAGCCCAGGACAGGGGGGAAGCACTGAAGCTTTCTTT. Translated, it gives CASSPGQGGSTEAFF.

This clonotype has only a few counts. The CDR3 protein is CASSPLTGGTYGYTF. CDR3 nucleotide sequence: TGTGCCAGCAGTCCCCTGACAGGGGGCACCTATGGCTACACCTTC. The rearrangement uses TRBV27 and TRBJ1-2; 10 nucleotides align to TRBD1. This CDR3 is built from 15 residues. With 5 bases clipped from V and 4 bases from J, the junction kept 7 bases outside the gene matches. In germline, CDR1 is MNHEY, CDR2 SMNVEV (reference sequence).

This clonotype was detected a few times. CDR3 sequence: CSASLAGVQETQYF. CDR3 DNA: TGCAGTGCTAGCCTAGCGGGAGTCCAAGAGACCCAGTACTTC. The chain carries TRBV20-1 and TRBJ2-5; 10 bases align to TRBD2. Germline V CDR1 and CDR2: DFQATT, SNEGSKA (reference sequence). The CDR3 extends over 14 amino acids. Trimming cost V 3 bases and J 1 base; bases outside gene matches: 2.

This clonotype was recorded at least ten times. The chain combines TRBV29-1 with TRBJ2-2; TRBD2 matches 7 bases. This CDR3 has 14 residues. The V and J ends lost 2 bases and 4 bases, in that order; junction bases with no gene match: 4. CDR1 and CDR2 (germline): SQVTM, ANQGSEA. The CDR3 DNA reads TGCAGCGTTGAACGGGGGAGGGGCACCGGGGAGCTGTTTTTT. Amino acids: CSVERGRGTGELFF.

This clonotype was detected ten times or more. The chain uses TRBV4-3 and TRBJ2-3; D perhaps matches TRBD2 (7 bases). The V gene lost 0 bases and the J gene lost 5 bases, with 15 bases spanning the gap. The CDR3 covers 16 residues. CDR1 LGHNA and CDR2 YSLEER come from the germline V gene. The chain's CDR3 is CASSQDRGRGRDTQYF. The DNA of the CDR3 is TGCGCCAGCAGCCAAGATCGGGGGAGGGGGAGAGATACGCAGTATTTT.

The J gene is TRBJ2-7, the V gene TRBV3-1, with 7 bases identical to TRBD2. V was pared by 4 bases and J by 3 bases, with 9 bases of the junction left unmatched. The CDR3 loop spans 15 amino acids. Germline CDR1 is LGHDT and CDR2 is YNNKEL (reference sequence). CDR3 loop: CASSPPHGRLYEQYF. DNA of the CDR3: TGTGCCAGCAGCCCCCCCCACGGGAGGCTCTACGAGCAGTACTTC.

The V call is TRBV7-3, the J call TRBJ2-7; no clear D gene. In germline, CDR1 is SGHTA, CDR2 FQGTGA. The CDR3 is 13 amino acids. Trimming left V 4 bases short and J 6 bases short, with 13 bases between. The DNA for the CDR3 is TGTGCCAGCAGCTCGGGCCTCAGCTCCGAGCAGTACTTC. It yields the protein CASSSGLSSEQYF.

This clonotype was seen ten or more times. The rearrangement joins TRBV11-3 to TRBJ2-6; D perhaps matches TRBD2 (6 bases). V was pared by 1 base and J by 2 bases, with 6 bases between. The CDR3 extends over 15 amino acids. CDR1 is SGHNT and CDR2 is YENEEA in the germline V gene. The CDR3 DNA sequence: TGTGCCAGCAGCTTAGCGGGAGCTGGGGCCAACGTCCTGACTTTC. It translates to CASSLAGAGANVLTF.

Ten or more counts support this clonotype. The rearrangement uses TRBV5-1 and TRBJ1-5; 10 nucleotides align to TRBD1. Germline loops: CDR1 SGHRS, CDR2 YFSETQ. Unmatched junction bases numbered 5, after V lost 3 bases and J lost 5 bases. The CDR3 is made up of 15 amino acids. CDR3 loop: CASSSTGGGDQPQHF. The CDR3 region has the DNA TGCGCCAGCAGCTCGACAGGGGGCGGAGATCAGCCCCAGCATTTT.

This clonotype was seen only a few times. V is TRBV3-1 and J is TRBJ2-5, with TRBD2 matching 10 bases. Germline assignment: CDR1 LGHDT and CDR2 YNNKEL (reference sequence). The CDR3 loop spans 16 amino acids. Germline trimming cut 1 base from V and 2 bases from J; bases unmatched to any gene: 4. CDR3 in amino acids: CASSQGLAGAQETQYF. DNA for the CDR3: TGTGCCAGCAGCCAAGGGCTAGCGGGAGCTCAAGAGACCCAGTACTTC.

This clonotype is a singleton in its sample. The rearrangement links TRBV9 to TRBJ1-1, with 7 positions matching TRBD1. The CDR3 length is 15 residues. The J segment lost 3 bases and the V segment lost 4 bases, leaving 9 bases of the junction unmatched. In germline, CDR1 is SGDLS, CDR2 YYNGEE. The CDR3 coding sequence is TGTGCCAGCAGCCCGAGACAGACAGGGTACACTGAAGCTTTCTTT. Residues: CASSPRQTGYTEAFF.

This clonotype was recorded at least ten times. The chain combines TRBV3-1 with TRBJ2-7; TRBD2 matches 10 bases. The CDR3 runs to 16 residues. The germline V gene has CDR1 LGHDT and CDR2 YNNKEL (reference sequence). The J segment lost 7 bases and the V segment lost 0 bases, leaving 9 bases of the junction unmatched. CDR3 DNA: TGTGCCAGCAGCCAAGATAGGCTAGCGGGAGCCGGGGAGCAGTACTTC. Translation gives CASSQDRLAGAGEQYF.

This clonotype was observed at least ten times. In DNA, the CDR3 is TGTGCCACCAAGGCGAGGGCACTAGCCAAAAACATTCAGTACTTC. Translated: CATKARALAKNIQYF. The rearrangement links TRBV6-5 to TRBJ2-4; a weak D match, TRBD2 (5 bases). This CDR3 has 15 amino acids. Germline loops: CDR1 MNHEY, CDR2 SVGAGI. V lost 10 bases to trimming and J lost 0 bases, with 16 bases between them.

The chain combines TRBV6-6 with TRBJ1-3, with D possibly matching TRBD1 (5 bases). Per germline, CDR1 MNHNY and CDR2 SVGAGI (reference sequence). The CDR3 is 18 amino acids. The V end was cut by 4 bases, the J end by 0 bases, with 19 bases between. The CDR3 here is CASSFPLGGDSSGNTIYF. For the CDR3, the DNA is TGTGCCAGCAGTTTCCCCCTCGGGGGAGACAGCTCTGGAAACACCATATATTTT.